This TCR beta chain appears in the sequencing data of a study of blood T cell repertoires in COVID-19. Study overall: The study drew acute and convalescent COVID-19 samples from the United States, Italy and Spain. Sample material is recorded as cDNA or gDNA derived from T cells, B-cell-depleted T cells, or PBMCs.

As processed by the authors: Estimated nucleated cell counts came from reference gene primer amplification. Assay used: immunoSEQ multiplex PCR; TCRdb lists only in-frame clones, some missing. V and J calls and clone size are those listed in that table; D and trimming were worked out from the DNA. The data contain approximately 220,000 clones, 80% to 85% of them seen just once; the ten biggest clones take up approximately 2.5%. Germline V gene lookup returns CDR1 SGHNT and CDR2 YYREEE (reference sequence). The CDR3 consists of 13 residues. The germline V and J ends were trimmed by 5 bases and 3 bases, with 11 bases remaining between them.

The sequenced sample was peripheral blood. The receptor was isolated from a woman aged 60-75 years with acute or convalescent COVID-19. The V and J genes are TRBV5-4 and TRBJ1-1; D remains unclear. The CDR3 loop reads CASRYSRDTEAFF. DNA for the CDR3: TGTGCCAGCAGGTATTCGAGGGACACTGAAGCTTTCTTT. Based on the CDR3 plus reference TRBV5-4 and TRBJ1-1, the full variable domain is ETGVTQSPTHLIKTRGQQVTLRCSSQSGHNTVSWYQQALGQGPQFIFQYYREEENGRGNFPPRFSGLQFPNYSSELNVNALELDDSALYLCASRYSRDTEAFFGQGTRLTVV.